This TCR beta chain originates from a study of shared clonotypes between healthy human individuals. Study-level findings and limits: Deeper or shallower sequencing was expected to change how clonotypes are shared among donors.

Naive CD8 cells, CD45RO-negative and positively selected for CCR7, excluded terminally differentiated effector memory CD45RA+ cells. Every one of the donors was a Caucasian adult that lived in Nashville, Tennessee. The assay was immunoSEQ multiplex PCR, and TCRdb's table has in-frame clones only and misses some. The repertoire holds approximately 2,200,000 clones, with about 93% as singletons. This clone was counted once. Its antigen is as yet unknown. The CDR3 has 14 residues. Germline CDR1 SGDLS, CDR2 YYNGEE. V lost 0 bases to trimming and J lost 7 bases, with 11 bases between them. Material for sequencing was naive CD8+ T cells from PBMCs. The chain joins TRBV9 to TRBJ2-1; D uncertain. The receptor comes from a man between 18 and 29 years old in good health. Some clones in this sample may be carry-over from other donors' samples. CDR3 nucleotides: TGTGCCAGCAGCGTAGGGCTCAGTAAGAATGAGCAGTTCTTC. Amino acids: CASSVGLSKNEQFF.